The next 21 T cell receptor beta chains were all read from a single sample in a study of blood T cell repertoires in COVID-19. Assay used: immunoSEQ multiplex PCR; TCRdb lists only in-frame clones, some missing. The sample shows about 300,000 clones, 65% to 90% of them seen only once. Sequenced sample: peripheral blood. The source is a human donor in a cohort sampled during active COVID-19.

This rearrangement joins TRBV7-2 to TRBJ2-7; 8 nucleotides match TRBD1. CDR1 and CDR2 from the germline V gene are SGHTA and FQGNSA. J was trimmed by 2 bases and V by 5 bases; bases with no gene match: 8. The CDR3 loop spans 15 amino acids. For the CDR3, the DNA is TGTGCCAGCAGCATAGGACAGGGAAAACCCTACGAGCAGTACTTC. Its protein product is CASSIGQGKPYEQYF.

V gene TRBV19 combines with J gene TRBJ1-4; 7 nucleotides align to TRBD1. The V gene end was trimmed by 5 bases and the J gene end by 11 bases; junction bases not matched to a gene: 5. Germline CDR1 and CDR2: LNHDA and SQIVND (reference sequence). This CDR3 contains 12 residues. CDR3 sequence: CASSVDRDKLFF. The CDR3 coding sequence is TGTGCCAGTAGTGTCGACAGGGACAAACTGTTTTTT.

This clone was picked up one time. V gene TRBV10-3 combines with J gene TRBJ2-7; the match to TRBD2 covers 7 bases. The CDR3 extends over 18 amino acids. In germline, CDR1 is ENHRY, CDR2 SYGVKD. Trimming at V came to 6 bases and at J to 6 bases, leaving 23 bases not matched to a gene. CDR3 nucleotide sequence: TGTGCCATCAGCCTCTCCTTCCCCCAGGGAGGGTTAGCGGTCGAGCAGTACTTC. Its translation: CAISLSFPQGGLAVEQYF.

V usage is TRBV27 and J usage is TRBJ2-1, with TRBD2 identical over 8 bases. Germline-derived CDR1 and CDR2 are MNHEY and SMNVEV (reference sequence). With V trimmed by 2 bases and J by 0 bases, 3 bases remained unmatched. The CDR3 is made up of 16 amino acids. The CDR3 coding sequence is TGTGCCAGCAGTTTACGTGGGACTAGCTCCTACAATGAGCAGTTCTTC. It yields the protein CASSLRGTSSYNEQFF.

CDR3 bases: TGTGCCAGTGGGAGACCGGGACTAGCAGGCAATGAGCAGTTCTTC. Its translation is CASGRPGLAGNEQFF. The rearrangement uses TRBV27 and TRBJ2-1; 9 nucleotides align to TRBD2. V shed 9 bases and J 6 bases; nucleotides not matched to a gene: 12. From germline, CDR1 is MNHEY and CDR2 SMNVEV (reference sequence). The length of the CDR3 is 15 residues.

V gene TRBV4-2 combines with J gene TRBJ2-1; TRBD2 matches 9 bases. Germline assignment: CDR1 LGHNA and CDR2 YNFKEQ. After removal of 3 bases from V and 7 bases from J, the junction contained 10 bases not matched to a gene. This CDR3 is 16 amino acids long. CDR3 sequence reads: CASSQNSAGGRNEQFF. In nucleotides, the CDR3 is TGTGCCAGCAGCCAGAATTCGGCGGGAGGGAGGAATGAGCAGTTCTTC.

This rearrangement joins TRBV3-1 (or the pseudogene TRBV3-2) to TRBJ2-1, with D maybe TRBD2 (5 bases). Germline lookup yields CDR1 LGHDT and CDR2 YNNKEL (reference sequence). The ends were cut back, 6 bases at V and 16 bases at J, with 16 bases in the middle. CDR3 length: 11 residues. DNA for the CDR3: TGTGCCAGCAGGGACTTGTCGGCCGTTTTCTTC. This gives the protein CASRDLSAVFF.

The chain has TRBV2 and TRBJ1-1; D is perhaps TRBD1 (6 bases). Germline assignment: CDR1 SNHLY and CDR2 FYNNEI. V dropped 7 bases and J dropped 1 base, with 34 bases sitting between them. This CDR3 has 21 amino acids. CDR3 protein: CASIGTGTRTKSMTSNTEAFF. The CDR3 coding sequence is TGTGCCAGCATTGGAACCGGGACAAGGACGAAAAGTATGACTTCGAACACTGAAGCTTTCTTT.

This rearrangement joins TRBV7-8 to TRBJ1-1; perhaps TRBD1 as D (5 bases). V lost 5 bases and J lost 1, with 11 bases in between. This CDR3 comprises 14 residues. Germline assignment: CDR1 SGHVS and CDR2 FQNEAQ. The CDR3 DNA sequence: TGTGCCAGCAGCGCGACAACAGGGAACACTGAAGCTTTCTTT. Residues: CASSATTGNTEAFF.

The V gene is TRBV6-4, the J gene TRBJ2-1; 10 nucleotides match TRBD2. The J segment lost 10 bases and the V segment lost 0 bases, leaving 9 bases of the junction unmatched. The CDR3 is 16 residues long. CDR1 is MRHNA, CDR2 SNTAGT, per germline. CDR3 in amino acids: CASSDSGSGRVWEQFF. In nucleotides, the CDR3 is TGTGCCAGCAGTGACTCGGGAAGCGGGAGGGTCTGGGAGCAGTTCTTC.

The chain uses TRBV19 and TRBJ2-6; 8 positions match TRBD2. Per germline, CDR1 LNHDA and CDR2 SQIVND (reference sequence). The length of the CDR3 is 17 residues. V lost 5 bases to trimming and J lost 0 bases; unmatched junction nucleotides: 6. CDR3 bases: TGTGCCAGTAGTGCCACTAGCGGAAACTCTGGGGCCAACGTCCTGACTTTC. Residues: CASSATSGNSGANVLTF.

V is TRBV6-5 and J is TRBJ1-5; perhaps TRBD1 as D (5 bases). Trimming stripped 5 bases from V and 4 bases from J, with 15 bases between. Germline-derived CDR1 and CDR2 are MNHEY and SVGAGI. This CDR3 region has 15 residues. The DNA of the CDR3 is TGTGCCAGCAGTCCCCGATGGGGGGGGAATCAGCCCCAGCATTTT. Translation gives CASSPRWGGNQPQHF.

CDR3 nucleotide sequence: TGCGCCAGCGGGAGCGGAAGCACAGATACGCAGTATTTT. It encodes CASGSGSTDTQYF. The chain couples TRBV5-1 to TRBJ2-3, with D perhaps matching TRBD2 (5 bases). Trimming took 7 bases from V and 0 from J, leaving 9 bases between them. This CDR3 is built from 13 residues. Per the germline V gene, CDR1 is SGHRS and CDR2 is YFSETQ.

J is TRBJ2-2 and V is TRBV5-1; D is uncertain. This CDR3 region has 14 residues. Trimming removed 7 bases at V and 7 bases at J, with 17 bases between. The V gene's germline CDR1 is SGHRS and CDR2 YFSETQ. CDR3 in amino acids: CASQTRLVSGELFF. In nucleotides, the CDR3 is TGCGCCAGCCAGACACGGTTGGTTAGCGGGGAGCTGTTTTTT.

The chain employs TRBV6-2 or TRBV6-3 and TRBJ2-7, with a tentative D call TRBD2 (5 bases). This CDR3 is built from 12 residues. In germline, CDR1 is MNHEY, CDR2 SVGEGT. V lost 5 bases, J lost 7 bases, and 12 bases lay in between. The CDR3 nucleotides read TGTGCCAGCAGTGTCGGCCCGGGGGAGCAGTACTTC. Translation gives CASSVGPGEQYF.

The chain carries TRBV5-5 and TRBJ1-1; 7 bases match TRBD1. V lost 3 bases, J lost 0 bases, and 5 bases stayed unmatched. Per germline, CDR1 SGHKS and CDR2 YYEKEE (reference sequence). This CDR3 is built from 15 residues. CDR3 sequence (DNA): TGTGCCAGCAGCTCAGGGGGATATTTGAACACTGAAGCTTTCTTT. Its translation is CASSSGGYLNTEAFF.

V gene TRBV18 combines with J gene TRBJ2-3; D is perhaps TRBD2 (6 bases). The length of the CDR3 is 16 residues. With 3 bases removed from V and 3 bases from J, the gap between germline ends came to 16 bases. The germline V gene has CDR1 KGHSH and CDR2 LQKENI. CDR3 sequence: CASSPPRGGLTDTQYF. In DNA, the CDR3 is TGTGCCAGCTCACCCCCTAGAGGAGGGCTGACAGATACGCAGTATTTT.

The V gene is TRBV9, the J gene TRBJ1-2, with 10 nucleotides matching TRBD1. V shed 5 bases, J shed 4 bases, and the junction held 8 bases outside the gene matches. Germline V gene sequence: CDR1 SGDLS, CDR2 YYNGEE. CDR3 length equals 15 residues. The CDR3: CASRDGQGVGYGYTF. The DNA for the CDR3 is TGTGCCAGCAGGGATGGACAGGGGGTTGGCTATGGCTACACCTTC.

The genes are TRBV18 and TRBJ1-6; TRBD1 matches at 10 bases. The CDR3 spans 15 residues. Germline V CDR1 and CDR2: KGHSH, LQKENI. With 8 bases clipped from V and 7 bases from J, the junction kept 8 bases outside the gene matches. The CDR3 spells CASRGTGVGNSPLHF. The CDR3 nucleotides read TGTGCCAGCCGCGGGACAGGGGTCGGGAATTCACCCCTCCACTTT.

This chain uses TRBV7-2 with TRBJ2-1; TRBD1 aligns across 8 bases. This CDR3 has 15 residues. Germline trimming cut 3 bases from V and 6 bases from J; bases unmatched to any gene: 7. Germline loops: CDR1 SGHTA, CDR2 FQGNSA. The CDR3: CASSFQGAFVNEQFF. The DNA of the CDR3 is TGTGCCAGCAGCTTCCAGGGGGCATTCGTCAATGAGCAGTTCTTC.

The chain recombines TRBV5-1 with TRBJ2-3; 10 bases fit TRBD2. CDR1 is SGHRS and CDR2 is YFSETQ in the germline V gene. Trimming took 6 bases from V and 1 from J; bases not matched to a gene: 11. The CDR3 length is 17 residues. DNA for the CDR3: TGCGCCAGCACCGGACTAGCGGCTGCCGCTGGCACAGATACGCAGTATTTT. It is translated as CASTGLAAAAGTDTQYF. Based on the CDR3 plus reference TRBV5-1 and TRBJ2-3, the full variable domain is KAGVTQTPRYLIKTRGQQVTLSCSPISGHRSVSWYQQTPGQGLQFLFEYFSETQRNKGNFPGRFSGRQFSNSRSEMNVSTLELGDSALYLCASTGLAAAAGTDTQYFGPGTRLTVL.